Sequencing of this TCR beta chain was carried out in a study of vaccination effects on CD4 cells after COVID-19. Some clones are missing from TCRdb's copy, which holds only in-frame ones; the method was immunoSEQ multiplex PCR. The table has tens of thousands of clones, over 65% seen once. Germline V lookup: CDR1 MNHEY, CDR2 SMNVEV (reference sequence). This CDR3 has 16 amino acids. Trimming removed 7 bases at V and 6 bases at J, with 22 bases between. Pools of viral peptides were used by the ViraFEST assay to expand antigen-specific CD4+ T cells ahead of sequencing. Cultured cells yielded isolated CD4+ T cells after 10 to 11 days. Vaccinated participants had no history of SARS-CoV-2 infection and tested negative for nucleocapsid antibodies. Researchers reported culturing a few million PBMC in each well, adding about 11 IU/ml IL-2 and about 10 ug/ml peptides. On both days 3 and 7, half of the culture medium was replaced with IL-2 medium.

This clone was seen a few times. Its matching antigen is unknown. Study-wide results and caveats: Small numbers of convalescent patients limited the study. It also lacked early post-infection timepoints. The vaccine-induced clones of healthy vaccinees included only 1 of 255 that cross-reacted with common cold coronaviruses.

The sample in question was CD4+ T cells from PBMCs cultured with HCoV-OC43 spike peptides, obtained before COVID-19 vaccination. Subset described: HCoV-OC43 spike overlapping peptide pool stimulation. The TCR originated in a human donor who received a COVID-19 vaccine. This chain joins TRBV27 and TRBJ2-1, with D tentatively TRBD1 or TRBD2 (6 bases each). CDR3 sequence reads: CASIAWGAELGNEQFF. CDR3 bases: TGTGCCAGCATTGCTTGGGGGGCTGAATTAGGCAATGAGCAGTTCTTC.